This TCR beta chain was obtained from a study of early T cells in non-severe SARS-CoV-2 infection. Overall study context: Bulk RNA taken from unsorted whole blood was sequenced, leaving chains unpaired.

Trimming removed 6 bases at V and 6 bases at J, with 11 bases between. The CDR3 consists of 12 residues. Per germline, CDR1 MGHDK and CDR2 SYGVNS. Tagging with unique molecular identifiers was applied to individual cDNA molecules. TCRdb processed the 5' RACE reads anew with MiXCR; each CDR3 protein has one entry. The table shows more than 95,000 distinct CDR3 sequences, with about 15% occurring only once. Study observations and caveats: CD4 and private specificities were missed by VDJdb matching, which favored anti-spike CD8 responses.

This clonotype occurred many times. Antigen specificity is unknown. This TCR was recovered from an adult who was a healthcare worker with PCR-confirmed SARS-CoV-2 infection or an uninfected control (not recorded which). Sample: whole blood. V usage is TRBV25-1 and J usage is TRBJ2-5; possibly TRBD1 for D (6 bases). As DNA, the CDR3 is TGTGCCAGCAGCCACAGGGATAAGACCCAGTACTTC. This gives the protein CASSHRDKTQYF. The complete variable domain, with remaining parts taken from reference TRBV25-1 and TRBJ2-5, reads EADIYQTPRYLVIGTGKKITLECSQTMGHDKMYWYQQDPGMELHLIHYSYGVNSTEKGDLSSESTVSRIRTEHFPLTLESARPSHTSQYLCASSHRDKTQYFGPGTRLLVL.